This T cell receptor beta chain was observed in a study of blood T cells in healthy people across ages. Germline V CDR1 and CDR2: SGHAT, FQNNGV. The germline V and J ends were trimmed by 8 bases and 0 bases, with 16 bases remaining between them. CDR3 length: 15 amino acids. On this clonotype: The antigen remains unidentified.

Caucasian, healthy and from Russia, the donors were aged between about 6 and 90. Study outcomes and limitations: Because donor CMV status was unknown, expanded clonotype changes were possibly confounded.

Using a J-beta primer mix together with a sample-barcoded 5' primer, a second PCR was run for roughly 6 to 11 cycles. Every sample gave at least 3 million paired-end reads containing CDR3. In TCRdb, the 5' RACE reads were re-called with MiXCR into one record per CDR3 protein. The table shows about 1 million distinct CDR3 sequences, with over 35% occurring only once. Sequenced material: blood. The clonotype comes from a woman in her fifties or sixties in good health. The chain employs TRBV11-2 and TRBJ2-5; tentatively, D is TRBD2 (6 bases). CDR3 residues: CASGNFGGNQETQYF. CDR3 in DNA: TGTGCCAGCGGTAATTTTGGCGGGAACCAAGAGACCCAGTACTTC.